Listed below are T cell receptor beta chains from one sample, sequenced in a study of T cell responses to AZD1222 COVID-19 vaccine. Sequencing was performed with immunoSEQ multiplex PCR; in TCRdb, only in-frame clones are kept and a portion is missing. The table records 150,000 to 160,000 clones, 85% to 90% of them present only once. This sample comprised peripheral blood, obtained 28 days after the second AZD1222 dose. These receptors were taken from an adult who received the AZD1222 COVID-19 vaccine. CDR3s include the opening cysteine and the closing phenylalanine or tryptophan. Fields, in order: D gene, V gene, J gene, clone size, CDR3 DNA, CDR3 protein. A D gene is named only where the DNA matches it firmly. Clone size is shown for a subset of rows, as once, few, many or a class of expanded clone.

.	TRBV27	TRBJ2-7	.	TGTGCCAGCAGTCTAAACAGGGAATCCGAGCAGTACTTC	CASSLNRESEQYF
.	TRBV7-8	TRBJ2-3	.	TGTGCCAGCAGCCCCGGGGACTCCCGCACAGATACGCAGTATTTT	CASSPGDSRTDTQYF
.	TRBV18	TRBJ1-4	.	TGTGCCAGCTCAACATCGGGCACCGCAACTAATGAAAAACTGTTTTTT	CASSTSGTATNEKLFF
TRBD2	TRBV5-6	TRBJ2-7	.	TGTGCCAGCAGCTGGGGGAGGGGCAGCGGGAGCGTCGAGCAGTACTTC	CASSWGRGSGSVEQYF
.	TRBV5-1	TRBJ1-1	.	TGCGCCAGCAGCTTGGGGGTGGGCGTTGAAGCTTTCTTT	CASSLGVGVEAFF
.	TRBV7-9	TRBJ2-3	.	TGTGCCAGCAGCCCTGGACACTTAAACACAGATACGCAGTATTTT	CASSPGHLNTDTQYF
.	TRBV3-1/TRBV3-2	TRBJ2-1	once	TGTGCCAGCAGCCAAGTAGATGATCGGAATGAGCAGTTCTTC	CASSQVDDRNEQFF
TRBD2	TRBV6-5	TRBJ2-3	.	TGTGCCAGCGGTAGCGGGAGGGTAAGAGATACGCAGTATTTT	CASGSGRVRDTQYF
.	TRBV9	TRBJ2-5	.	TGTGCCAGCAGCGTAGATCGGGGGCTGAAACGAGAAGAGACCCAGTACTTC	CASSVDRGLKREETQYF
.	TRBV5-4	TRBJ2-5	.	TGTGCCAGCAGCCTTGTCGGGCAACAAGAGACCCAGTACTTC	CASSLVGQQETQYF
TRBD2	TRBV7-3	TRBJ2-1	.	TGTGCCAGCAGCTTAATGAGCGGGAGCTGGAATGAGCAGTTCTTC	CASSLMSGSWNEQFF
.	TRBV2	TRBJ1-2	.	TGTGCCAGCAGTGAACGGGGAATCTATGGCTACACCTTC	CASSERGIYGYTF
.	TRBV4-3	TRBJ1-1	.	TGCGCCAGCAGCCAAGATGGGGCAGGGATGGGAGCTTTCTTT	CASSQDGAGMGAFF
.	TRBV6-5	TRBJ2-1	once	TGTGCCAGCAGTTACTCCCCCGGGGAGCTCTACAATGAGCAGTTCTTC	CASSYSPGELYNEQFF
.	TRBV18	TRBJ2-7	.	TGTGCCAGCTCACCCCTCGTTGCTAGCGCTAACGAGCAGTACTTC	CASSPLVASANEQYF
TRBD1	TRBV11-2	TRBJ2-1	.	TGTGCCAGCACCGAGTGGGACAGGGGCTACAATGAGCAGTTCTTC	CASTEWDRGYNEQFF
.	TRBV14	TRBJ2-7	.	TGTGCCAGCAGCCAAGGGTTGGAGTTAAATCGGTACTTC	CASSQGLELNRYF
.	TRBV11-1	TRBJ2-7	few	TGTGCCAGCAGCTCCGAGGTGGAGCAGTACTTC	CASSSEVEQYF
.	TRBV15	TRBJ1-5	.	TGTGCCACCAGCAGAGAGAACAGGGAACAGCCCCAGCATTTT	CATSRENREQPQHF
TRBD2	TRBV4-3	TRBJ2-1	.	TGCGCCAGCAGCCAAGATATGCGGGGGAACAATGAGCAGTTCTTC	CASSQDMRGNNEQFF
TRBD1	TRBV6-6	TRBJ2-7	.	TGTGCCAGCAGTTACGGACAGGGGGCCGGGCAGTACTTC	CASSYGQGAGQYF
TRBD1	TRBV9	TRBJ2-3	.	TGTGCCAGCAGCGCTCATACAGGGGCAGATACGCAGTATTTT	CASSAHTGADTQYF